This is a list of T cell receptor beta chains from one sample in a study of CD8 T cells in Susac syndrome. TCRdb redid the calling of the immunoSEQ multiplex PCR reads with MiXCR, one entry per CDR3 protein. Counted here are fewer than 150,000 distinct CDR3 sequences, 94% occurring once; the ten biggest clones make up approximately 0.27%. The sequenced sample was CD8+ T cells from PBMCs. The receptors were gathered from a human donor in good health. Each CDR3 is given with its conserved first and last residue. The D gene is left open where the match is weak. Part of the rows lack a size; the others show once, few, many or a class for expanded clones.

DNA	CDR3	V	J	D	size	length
TGTGCCAGCAGCCAAGATAGACAGAGCACAGATACGCAGTATTTT	CASSQDRQSTDTQYF	TRBV14	TRBJ2-3	-	-	15
TGTGCCAGCAGCTCGTTTCCGACTAGCTCCTACGAGCAGTACTTC	CASSSFPTSSYEQYF	TRBV5-6	TRBJ2-7	-	-	15
TGCAGCGCCCGGGACGTCGAGCATTACTACAATGAGCAGTTCTTC	CSARDVEHYYNEQFF	TRBV29-1	TRBJ2-1	-	once	15
TGTGCCAGCAGCGTACAGGGGGCTGGCGGGGAGCTGTTTTTT	CASSVQGAGGELFF	TRBV9	TRBJ2-2	TRBD1	-	14
TGCAGTGCTCCGGACAGGGCAATTAATCAGCCCCAGCATTTT	CSAPDRAINQPQHF	TRBV20-1	TRBJ1-5	TRBD1	-	14
TGTGCCAGTACGCCACTAGCGGCGCCAGCCCACAATGAGCAGTTCTTC	CASTPLAAPAHNEQFF	TRBV3-1	TRBJ2-1	TRBD2	-	16
TGTGCCAGCAGCCAAAGCGTAACCGGGGAGCTGTTTTTT	CASSQSVTGELFF	TRBV13	TRBJ2-2	-	-	13
TGCAGCGTCCAAGATCATAACAAACCAGAGACCCAGTACTTC	CSVQDHNKPETQYF	TRBV29-1	TRBJ2-5	-	-	14
TGCAGCGTGGGAAGGGGGAACACCGGGGAGCTGTTTTTT	CSVGRGNTGELFF	TRBV29-1	TRBJ2-2	-	-	13
TGTGCCAGCAGCGGGGTTGGGCTAGCGGGAGAGACCCAGTACTTC	CASSGVGLAGETQYF	TRBV9	TRBJ2-5	TRBD2	-	15
TGTGCCTGTGGTGGGGGAACTGAAGCTTTCTTT	CACGGGTEAFF	TRBV30	TRBJ1-1	-	-	11
TGTGCCAGCAGTTTATCTTCGGGGAGGGAGCAGTACTTC	CASSLSSGREQYF	TRBV27	TRBJ2-7	-	-	13
TGTGCCACCAGCAGAGACGGGACTAGCGGGAGCACAGATACGCAGTATTTT	CATSRDGTSGSTDTQYF	TRBV15	TRBJ2-3	TRBD2	-	17
TGCAGCGTAAGGGGACTAGCCGAAACTAGCTCCTACGAGCAGTACTTC	CSVRGLAETSSYEQYF	TRBV29-1	TRBJ2-7	TRBD2	-	16
TGTGCCAGCAGTGAAGCGTACCTGCCCTCTGGGGCCAACGTCCTGACTTTC	CASSEAYLPSGANVLTF	TRBV6-1	TRBJ2-6	-	-	17
TGTGCCTGGAGTAGCGGTGCAGGGGACAATGAGCAGTTCTTC	CAWSSGAGDNEQFF	TRBV30	TRBJ2-1	-	-	14
TGTGCCAGCAGCCAAGTGAAGAACACTGAAGCTTTCTTT	CASSQVKNTEAFF	TRBV4-2	TRBJ1-1	-	-	13
TGTGCCAGCAGCTTAGGACGGACAGGGGGCTCCGAGCAGTACTTC	CASSLGRTGGSEQYF	TRBV7-2	TRBJ2-7	TRBD1	-	15
TGTGCCAGCAGCTTAGTCACTAGCGGGATTAGTGAGCAGTACTTC	CASSLVTSGISEQYF	TRBV7-2	TRBJ2-7	TRBD2	-	15
TGTGCCAGCAGCTACCCGGGACTAGTCCCCAATGAGCAGTTCTTC	CASSYPGLVPNEQFF	TRBV7-9	TRBJ2-1	TRBD2	-	15
TGTGCCAGCAGCTTAGCAGCCAAATACGAGCAGTACTTC	CASSLAAKYEQYF	TRBV7-9	TRBJ2-7	-	-	13
TGTGCCAGCTCCACAGCCCCCGACAGGTTGGCGGATACGCAGTATTTT	CASSTAPDRLADTQYF	TRBV6-2/TRBV6-3	TRBJ2-3	-	-	16
TGCAGTGCTAGTGTCAGCACCGGGGAGCTGTTTTTT	CSASVSTGELFF	TRBV20-1	TRBJ2-2	-	-	12
TGTGCCAGCAGTGGGGATCTAGCGGGAGGGTACAATGAGCAGTTCTTC	CASSGDLAGGYNEQFF	TRBV25-1	TRBJ2-1	TRBD2	-	16
TGTGCCAGCAGTTTACTTGGGGGCTACGAGCAGTACTTC	CASSLLGGYEQYF	TRBV27	TRBJ2-7	-	once	13
TGTGCCAGCAGTCACCCCCCTCAAAATCAGCCCCAGCATTTT	CASSHPPQNQPQHF	TRBV11-2	TRBJ1-5	-	-	14
TGTGCCAGCAGTTACCCCCAGGCACCAGATACGCAGTATTTT	CASSYPQAPDTQYF	TRBV6-2/TRBV6-3	TRBJ2-3	-	-	14
TGTGCCAGCAGCCCCCCAGGGCTAGCGGGATTCTACGAGCAGTACTTC	CASSPPGLAGFYEQYF	TRBV7-9	TRBJ2-7	TRBD2	-	16
TGTGCCAGCAAGCCGGGACACCTCACCGCCCGAGATACGCAGTATTTT	CASKPGHLTARDTQYF	TRBV6-2/TRBV6-3	TRBJ2-3	-	-	16
TGTGCCAGCAGTGAATCAACAGGGGAGTGGGAGACCCAGTACTTC	CASSESTGEWETQYF	TRBV25-1	TRBJ2-5	TRBD1	-	15
TGTGCCAGCAGCCCTACGGACAGGGGAATTTTCAATCAGCCCCAGCATTTT	CASSPTDRGIFNQPQHF	TRBV14	TRBJ1-5	TRBD1	-	17
TGTGCCTGGAGGGCTAGTTATGTTGGGACAGATACGCAGTATTTT	CAWRASYVGTDTQYF	TRBV30	TRBJ2-3	-	-	15
TGCAGCGTGCGGGGCGGGAAGGCCTACGAGCAGTACTTC	CSVRGGKAYEQYF	TRBV29-1	TRBJ2-7	-	once	13
TGCAGTGCTAGCGGGCCTAGCTCCTACGAGCAGTACTTC	CSASGPSSYEQYF	TRBV20-1	TRBJ2-7	-	once	13
TGTGCCAGCAGTCCACCCGACCTAGCCAAAAACATTCAGTACTTC	CASSPPDLAKNIQYF	TRBV6-2/TRBV6-3	TRBJ2-4	-	-	15
TGCAGCGTTGTTGAGGGATCGGGGCCTGGCACCGGGGAGCTGTTTTTT	CSVVEGSGPGTGELFF	TRBV29-1	TRBJ2-2	-	-	16
TGTGCCAGTAGGACAGGGGGCGGCAATCAGCCCCAGCATTTT	CASRTGGGNQPQHF	TRBV19	TRBJ1-5	TRBD1	-	14
TGCGCCAGCAGCCAAGATCGTTTTGGCTACACCTTC	CASSQDRFGYTF	TRBV4-3	TRBJ1-2	-	-	12
TGTGCCAGCAGTTTGGGCCCGAACCAGCCCCAGCATTTT	CASSLGPNQPQHF	TRBV27	TRBJ1-5	-	-	13
TGTGCCAGCAGCTTGGACCCCGGGGGGTACGAGCAGTACTTC	CASSLDPGGYEQYF	TRBV7-3	TRBJ2-7	TRBD2	few	14
TGCGCCAGCAGCCAAGATACGGGAGGCACCGGGGAGCTGTTTTTT	CASSQDTGGTGELFF	TRBV4-3	TRBJ2-2	TRBD2	-	15
TGTGCCAGCTCACCACGGGGGGACAGCGCCCTACGAGAGCAGTACTTC	CASSPRGDSALREQYF	TRBV18	TRBJ2-7	-	-	16
TGCAGCGTTGGGGGGTACAATGAGCAGTTCTTC	CSVGGYNEQFF	TRBV29-1	TRBJ2-1	-	-	11
TGCGCCAGCAGCTTGCCTCAGGGGAGTGTTGGAGCCAAAAACATTCAGTACTTC	CASSLPQGSVGAKNIQYF	TRBV5-1	TRBJ2-4	-	-	18
TGTGCCAGCGCAATTGGGACAGTTCCGGACACTGAAGCTTTCTTT	CASAIGTVPDTEAFF	TRBV9	TRBJ1-1	TRBD1	-	15
TGTGCCAGCAGCGTAGCGACCCAGGGGTCCACTGAAGCTTTCTTT	CASSVATQGSTEAFF	TRBV9	TRBJ1-1	-	-	15
TGCAGCGTCCCCTCCAGGGGAGATACGCAGTATTTT	CSVPSRGDTQYF	TRBV29-1	TRBJ2-3	-	-	12
TGCAGTGCAAGGACAGGCTTGGCCGAGCAGTACTTC	CSARTGLAEQYF	TRBV20-1	TRBJ2-7	TRBD1	-	12
TGCAGCGTTGAAAAGGACATATCCGAGACCCAGTACTTC	CSVEKDISETQYF	TRBV29-1	TRBJ2-5	-	-	13
TGCAGTGCTAGGGTAGCGGGAGGTATCTCCTACGAGCAGTACTTC	CSARVAGGISYEQYF	TRBV20-1	TRBJ2-7	TRBD2	-	15